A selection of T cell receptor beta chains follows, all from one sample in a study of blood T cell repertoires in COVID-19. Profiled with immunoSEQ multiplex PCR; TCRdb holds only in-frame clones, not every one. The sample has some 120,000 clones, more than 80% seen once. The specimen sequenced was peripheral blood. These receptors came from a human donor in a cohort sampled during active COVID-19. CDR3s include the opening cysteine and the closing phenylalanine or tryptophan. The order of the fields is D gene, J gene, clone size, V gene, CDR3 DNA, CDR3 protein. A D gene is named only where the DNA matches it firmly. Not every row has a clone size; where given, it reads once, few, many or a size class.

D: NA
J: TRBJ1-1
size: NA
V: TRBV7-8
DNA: TGTGCCAGCAGCTTAGCCGGAGGGAAAGAAGCTTTCTTT
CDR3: CASSLAGGKEAFF

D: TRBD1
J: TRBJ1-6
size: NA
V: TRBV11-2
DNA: TGTGCCAGCAGCCCCGGACAGGTCCATAATTCACCCCTCCACTTT
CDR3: CASSPGQVHNSPLHF

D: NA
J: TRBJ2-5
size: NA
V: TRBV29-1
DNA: TGCAGCGCCGCATGGCAGGGGGAGACCCAGTACTTC
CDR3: CSAAWQGETQYF

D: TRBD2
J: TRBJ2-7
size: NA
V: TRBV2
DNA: TGTGCCAGCAGTTGGTTAGCGGGGGCCTCCTACGAGCAGTACTTC
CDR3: CASSWLAGASYEQYF

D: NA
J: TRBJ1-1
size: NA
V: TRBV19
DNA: TGTGCCAGTAGTACTACAGGCGGTGGGGACACTGAAGCTTTCTTT
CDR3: CASSTTGGGDTEAFF

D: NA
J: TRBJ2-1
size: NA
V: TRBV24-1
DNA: TGTGCCACCAGTGACCGCCCGGACATGCGGACCTACAATGAGCAGTTCTTC
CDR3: CATSDRPDMRTYNEQFF

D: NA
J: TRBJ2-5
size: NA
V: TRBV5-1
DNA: TGCGCCAGCAGCTTAATGGGCAGCCCAGGGACCCAGTACTTC
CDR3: CASSLMGSPGTQYF

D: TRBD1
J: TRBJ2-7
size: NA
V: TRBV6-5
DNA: TGTGCCAGCATAGGGACAGATACCTACGAGCAGTACTTC
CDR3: CASIGTDTYEQYF

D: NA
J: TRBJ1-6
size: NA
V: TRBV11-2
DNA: TGTGCCAGCAGCTTAAGGGGGGGAAGCTCCTATAATTCACCCCTCCACTTT
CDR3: CASSLRGGSSYNSPLHF

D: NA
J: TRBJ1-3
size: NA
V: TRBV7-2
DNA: TGTGCCAGCAGCTTAGTAGGTGGGGCGTCTGGAAACACCATATATTTT
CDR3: CASSLVGGASGNTIYF

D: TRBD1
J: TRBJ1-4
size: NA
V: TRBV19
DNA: TGTGCCAGTAGTGGGGACAGCGAAAAACTGTTTTTT
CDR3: CASSGDSEKLFF

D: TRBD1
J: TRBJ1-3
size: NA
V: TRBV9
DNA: TGTGCCAGCAGCGCCCCCGGGACAGGGTCTGGAAACACCATATATTTT
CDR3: CASSAPGTGSGNTIYF

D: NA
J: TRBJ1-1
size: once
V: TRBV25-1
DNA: TGTGCCAGCAGTGAATATGGACTGGGGGCTTTCTTT
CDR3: CASSEYGLGAFF

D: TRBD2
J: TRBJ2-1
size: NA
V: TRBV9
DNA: TGTGCCAGCAGCGTGGGACTAGCGGGGGTGGGGTACAATGAGCAGTTCTTC
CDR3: CASSVGLAGVGYNEQFF

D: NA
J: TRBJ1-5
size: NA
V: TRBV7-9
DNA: TGTGCCAGCAGCCTTGACAGTGGCAATCAGCCCCAGCATTTT
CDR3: CASSLDSGNQPQHF

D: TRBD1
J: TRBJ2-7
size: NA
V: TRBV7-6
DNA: TGTGCCAGCAGCTTGGCTGCGGGACAGGGTCTCTACGAGCAGTACTTC
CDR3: CASSLAAGQGLYEQYF

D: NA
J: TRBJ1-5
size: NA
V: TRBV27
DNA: TGTGCCAGCAGTTTCGGGGGATTTGGCAATCAGCCCCAGCATTTT
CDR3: CASSFGGFGNQPQHF

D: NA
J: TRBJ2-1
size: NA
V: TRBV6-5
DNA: TGTGCCAGCAGTTACTCGGCAGGGGCGATCTACAATGAGCAGTTCTTC
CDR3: CASSYSAGAIYNEQFF

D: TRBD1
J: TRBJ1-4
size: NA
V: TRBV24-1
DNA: TGTGCCACCAGTGAGCCTGACAGGGGGAGGGTTCCTGTCTTCGATGAAAAACTGTTTTTT
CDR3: CATSEPDRGRVPVFDEKLFF

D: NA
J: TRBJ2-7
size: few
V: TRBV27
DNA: TGTGCCAGCAGTTTAGTGCAGGGTAGGGGGCAGTACTTC
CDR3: CASSLVQGRGQYF

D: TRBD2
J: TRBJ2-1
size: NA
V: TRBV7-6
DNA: TGTGCCAGCAGCCTTACAGCGGGACTAGCGGAATTATACAATGAGCAGTTCTTC
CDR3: CASSLTAGLAELYNEQFF

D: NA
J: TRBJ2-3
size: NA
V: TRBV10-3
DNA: TGTGCCACAAAGCAGGGGGGCGATACGCAGTATTTT
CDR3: CATKQGGDTQYF

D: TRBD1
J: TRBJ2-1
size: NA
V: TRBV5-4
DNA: TGTGCCAGCAGCAGACGGACAGGGGGCCCCAATGAGCAGTTCTTC
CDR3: CASSRRTGGPNEQFF

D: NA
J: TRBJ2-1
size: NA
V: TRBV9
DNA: TGTGCCAGCAGCGTAGCGGGTGCAGGGTTGGCGGACAATGAGCAGTTCTTC
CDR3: CASSVAGAGLADNEQFF

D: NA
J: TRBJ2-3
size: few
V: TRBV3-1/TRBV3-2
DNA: TGTGCCAGCAGCCAACCGGGGGAAGATACGCAGTATTTT
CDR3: CASSQPGEDTQYF